The T cell receptor beta chain described here comes from a study of human T cells and chemical hapten exposure. Time point reported: pre-sensitization, week 0. The sample's treatment: therapeutic diphenylcyclopropenone sensitization with weekly scalp DPC. This CDR3 contains 13 residues. V was shortened by 6 bases and J by 6 bases, with 15 bases between the two germline ends. The germline V gene encodes CDR1 ENHRY and CDR2 SYGVKD. TCRdb fed the RACE reads into MiXCR, producing one record per CDR3 protein. The table shows approximately 370,000 distinct CDR3 sequences, with over 5% occurring only once. This clonotype showed up many times.

This sample comprised whole blood, obtained in connection with sensitization to the hapten diphenylcyclopropenone (DPC). This rearrangement joins TRBV10-3 to TRBJ2-7; D unresolved. This TCR was sampled from a woman in her late teens or twenties with alopecia areata. Some clones in this sample may be carry-over from other donors' samples. CDR3 bases: TGTGCCATCAGACGGTCATTGATGGGCGAGCAGTACTTC. Its translation is CAIRRSLMGEQYF.